This TCR beta chain was retrieved from a study of beta chain features in type 1 diabetes. Per the germline V gene, CDR1 is GTSNPN and CDR2 is SVGIG (reference sequence). Deletions cut 0 bases from V and 5 bases from J, with 6 bases between. The CDR3 is made up of 12 amino acids. Reverse transcribing all isolated RNA meant expressed TCRB transcripts were sequenced. Generated by immunoSEQ multiplex PCR, the TCRdb table keeps only in-frame clones and is missing some. This table holds approximately 160,000 clones, under 9.5% found once. This clone appeared a few times. This TCR derives from a man aged 18 to 35 in good health. V and J are TRBV30 and TRBJ2-3; TRBD1 is a possible D gene (5 bases). Material: central memory CD4+ T cells from blood. CDR3: CAWSVGRDTQYF. The CDR3 bases are TGTGCCTGGAGTGTGGGGCGAGATACGCAGTATTTT.